This is a list of T cell receptor beta chains from one sample in a study of STAT5B mutations in CD4+ large granular lymphocyte leukemia. Produced via immunoSEQ multiplex PCR; TCRdb's table is partial and in-frame only. Of around 24,000 clones listed, more than 70% are singletons. The sample was CD4+ T cells from blood buffy coats. These receptors all come from a human donor in good health. Both conserved end residues are part of each CDR3. The order of the fields is V gene, clone size, J gene, D gene, CDR3 DNA, CDR3 protein. The D gene is left open where the match is weak. Clone size is shown for a subset of rows, as once, few, many or a class of expanded clone.

v_call: TRBV19; clone_size: -; j_call: TRBJ1-5; d_call: TRBD1; cdr3_nt: TGTGCCAGTAGTCCCCGGGACAGGGTGATTGGCAATCAGCCCCAGCATTTT; cdr3_aa: CASSPRDRVIGNQPQHF
v_call: TRBV14; clone_size: -; j_call: TRBJ2-2; d_call: TRBD2; cdr3_nt: TGTGCCAGCAGCCAAGCCTTAGCGGGGGGGTTATTCGACACCGGGGAGCTGTTTTTT; cdr3_aa: CASSQALAGGLFDTGELFF
v_call: TRBV4-2; clone_size: -; j_call: TRBJ1-3; d_call: -; cdr3_nt: TGTGCCAGCAGCCGAGAAGGACGGTACTCTGGAAACACCATATATTTT; cdr3_aa: CASSREGRYSGNTIYF
v_call: TRBV13; clone_size: -; j_call: TRBJ2-2; d_call: TRBD2; cdr3_nt: TGTGCCAGCAGCTTAAGGGTACTGCGGGGGGGCGACACCGGGGAGCTGTTTTTT; cdr3_aa: CASSLRVLRGGDTGELFF
v_call: TRBV29-1; clone_size: few; j_call: TRBJ1-5; d_call: -; cdr3_nt: TGCAGCGCCGCGGTGGAGGGTCAGCCCCAGCATTTT; cdr3_aa: CSAAVEGQPQHF
v_call: TRBV27; clone_size: -; j_call: TRBJ1-5; d_call: TRBD1; cdr3_nt: TGTGCCAGCAGTTCCAGGGGGCATCAGCCCCAGCATTTT; cdr3_aa: CASSSRGHQPQHF
v_call: TRBV18; clone_size: -; j_call: TRBJ2-7; d_call: TRBD2; cdr3_nt: TGTGCCAGCTCACTTATAGCGGGGGGATTCTCCTACGAGCAGTACTTC; cdr3_aa: CASSLIAGGFSYEQYF
v_call: TRBV5-6; clone_size: -; j_call: TRBJ2-1; d_call: -; cdr3_nt: TGTGCCAGCAGCTTGGCGGGTGTAGAGTTCTTC; cdr3_aa: CASSLAGVEFF
v_call: TRBV28; clone_size: -; j_call: TRBJ2-7; d_call: TRBD1; cdr3_nt: TGTGCCAGCAGTTTATTCACCGACAGGGACCACGAGCAGTACTTC; cdr3_aa: CASSLFTDRDHEQYF
v_call: TRBV6-5; clone_size: -; j_call: TRBJ2-5; d_call: TRBD2; cdr3_nt: TGTGCCAGCAAGGTCGGGGGGGCCCAAGAGACCCAGTACTTC; cdr3_aa: CASKVGGAQETQYF
v_call: TRBV28; clone_size: -; j_call: TRBJ2-5; d_call: -; cdr3_nt: TGTGCCAGCAGTGCTATTTACCCCCCAGCGCACAACACTTCACAAGAGACCCAGTACTTC; cdr3_aa: CASSAIYPPAHNTSQETQYF
v_call: TRBV5-1; clone_size: once; j_call: TRBJ1-5; d_call: -; cdr3_nt: TGCGCCAGCAGCTTGGAGAGCAATCAGCCCCAGCATTTT; cdr3_aa: CASSLESNQPQHF
v_call: TRBV6-1; clone_size: -; j_call: TRBJ2-2; d_call: -; cdr3_nt: TGTGCCAGCAGCCCTGTAAGGGGCACCGGGGAGCTGTTTTTT; cdr3_aa: CASSPVRGTGELFF
v_call: TRBV4-2; clone_size: -; j_call: TRBJ1-4; d_call: -; cdr3_nt: TGTGCCAGCAGCCCCCGACTGAACTTTAATGAAAAACTGTTTTTT; cdr3_aa: CASSPRLNFNEKLFF
v_call: TRBV6-5; clone_size: -; j_call: TRBJ2-2; d_call: -; cdr3_nt: TGTGCCAGCAGTTCCTCATTGGGGTGGGGCACCGGGGAGCTGTTTTTT; cdr3_aa: CASSSSLGWGTGELFF